This is a list of T cell receptor beta chains from one sample in a study of beta chain features in type 1 diabetes. Libraries were prepared by immunoSEQ multiplex PCR; TCRdb keeps only in-frame clonotypes and omits some of them. The sample shows 50,000 to 70,000 clones, roughly 52% of them seen only once. The specimen sequenced was Tregs from blood. These receptors were taken from a woman in her 40s with type 1 diabetes. Both conserved end residues are part of each CDR3. D genes are given only for firm matches.

TRBV30	-	TRBJ2-4	CAWSVSGRQYF
TRBV4-3	-	TRBJ1-6	CASSQDLTGRTGPLHF
TRBV6-1	TRBD1	TRBJ1-5	CAGRTGGAGQPQHF
TRBV18	-	TRBJ2-7	CASSEGARKQYF
TRBV6-5	-	TRBJ1-1	CASSPPTSEAFF
TRBV19	-	TRBJ2-7	CASSTPGLSYEQYF
TRBV7-9	TRBD1	TRBJ2-7	CASSPWFRTGKFYEQYF
TRBV6-6	TRBD1	TRBJ1-1	CASSRLGQEDTEAFF
TRBV5-1	-	TRBJ2-5	CASSLESHQYF
TRBV6-5	-	TRBJ1-5	CASKTPQGGNQPQHF
TRBV29-1	-	TRBJ1-2	CSVEAPGLVYGYTF
TRBV12-5	TRBD1	TRBJ2-5	CASGLGQGGTQYF
TRBV19	-	TRBJ2-2	CASSFPGTLVGTGELFF
TRBV4-2	-	TRBJ2-7	CAREGLALSYEQYF
TRBV7-2	TRBD1	TRBJ2-5	CASSPGQGGWAQYF
TRBV18	TRBD1	TRBJ2-7	CASSPRTGSSYEQYF
TRBV5-1	TRBD1	TRBJ2-7	CASSLEQGAYEQYF
TRBV7-3	TRBD1	TRBJ1-1	CASSFGTGGTAFF
TRBV19	TRBD1	TRBJ1-4	CASSSGQGSEKLFF
TRBV7-8	-	TRBJ2-5	CASSPERGQETQYF
TRBV28	TRBD1	TRBJ1-2	CASSFLQGAMGGYTF
TRBV25-1	TRBD1	TRBJ1-1	CASTNPGQLNTEAFF
TRBV4-1	-	TRBJ1-6	CASSQARWTAENSPLHF
TRBV5-6	-	TRBJ1-1	CASSLELLNTEAFF
TRBV10-2	TRBD2	-	CATKTPGTSGVLYEQYF
TRBV7-2	-	TRBJ1-2	CASSLAADLYGYTF
TRBV5-8	TRBD1	TRBJ2-1	CASSPGVGTDLIEQFF
TRBV29-1	TRBD1	TRBJ1-6	CSAMTGSNSPLHF
TRBV6-6	-	TRBJ1-1	CASSYSSGRGMAEAFF
TRBV5-1	TRBD2	TRBJ2-2	CASSWTSGLTGGELFF
TRBV7-2	TRBD1	TRBJ2-3	CASSLVRRTGGGDTQYF
TRBV28	-	TRBJ1-1	CASRYRGRELAFF
TRBV28	TRBD1	TRBJ1-4	CASRLPQGTATNEKLFF
TRBV6-5	TRBD1	TRBJ2-7	CASRGPGGEQYF
TRBV19	-	TRBJ2-2	CASRVGNTGELFF
TRBV27	-	TRBJ1-5	CASSLFSGSNSNQPQHF
TRBV6-5	-	TRBJ2-1	CASSYAGNEQFF
TRBV6-1	TRBD1	TRBJ1-1	CASSRHRGGEAFF
TRBV5-4	TRBD2	TRBJ2-7	CASSLFGRGGSEQYF
TRBV7-9	TRBD2	TRBJ2-7	CASSSQREGLREQYF
TRBV28	-	TRBJ1-3	CASRAPSDTIYF
TRBV7-2	TRBD2	TRBJ2-5	CASSLELPGLAGVLETQYF
TRBV4-1	-	TRBJ2-3	CASSQQHSSLTDTQYF
TRBV5-4	TRBD1	TRBJ2-5	CASSLRTGGLETQYF
TRBV9	TRBD1	TRBJ1-5	CASSVGTGGSGQPQHF
TRBV13	-	TRBJ2-5	CASSLMPGPQYF
TRBV18	TRBD1	TRBJ2-1	CASSPPRDRGSYNEQFF
TRBV7-9	TRBD1	TRBJ2-7	CASSWGRDSSYEQYF
TRBV6-6	TRBD1	TRBJ2-5	CASRWLGTAVQETQYF
TRBV7-9	-	TRBJ1-5	CASSLVGAGQPQHF
TRBV9	-	TRBJ1-1	CASSVHQGLTEAFF
TRBV15	TRBD1	TRBJ1-5	CATSRWGQALGGNQPQHF
TRBV7-2	-	TRBJ1-1	CASSGRVVTEAFF
TRBV5-1	-	TRBJ1-2	CASSVSPNYGYTF
TRBV19	TRBD1	TRBJ1-1	CASSIDRQGHSEAFF
TRBV5-6	TRBD2	TRBJ2-1	CASSKGLAGNEQFF
TRBV2	-	TRBJ2-7	CASTNYVTYEQYF